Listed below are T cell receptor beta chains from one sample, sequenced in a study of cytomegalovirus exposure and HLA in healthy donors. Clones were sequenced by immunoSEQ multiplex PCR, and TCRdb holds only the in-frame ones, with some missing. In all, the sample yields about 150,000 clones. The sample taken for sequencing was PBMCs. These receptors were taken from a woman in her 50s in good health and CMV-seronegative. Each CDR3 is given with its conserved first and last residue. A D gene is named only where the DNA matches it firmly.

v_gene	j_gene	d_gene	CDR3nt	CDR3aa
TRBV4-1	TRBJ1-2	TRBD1	TGCGCCAGCAGCAAAACCGGGACAGGGGACATCTATGGCTACACCTTC	CASSKTGTGDIYGYTF
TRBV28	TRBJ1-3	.	TGTGCCAGCAGCACCAGGTGGGGGGGAATGGGAAACACCATATATTTT	CASSTRWGGMGNTIYF
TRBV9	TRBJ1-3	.	TGTGCCAGCAGCGTAGAGGGAGGCTCTGGAAACACCATATATTTT	CASSVEGGSGNTIYF
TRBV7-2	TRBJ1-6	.	TGTGCCAGCACCCTAGACTTGAATTCACCCCTCCACTTT	CASTLDLNSPLHF
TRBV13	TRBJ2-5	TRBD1	TGTGCCAGCAGCTTTGGCCGGGGACAGCAAGAGACCCAGTACTTC	CASSFGRGQQETQYF
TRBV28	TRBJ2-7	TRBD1	TGTGCCACGGTTACAGGGGAGCGGGAGCAGTACTTC	CATVTGEREQYF
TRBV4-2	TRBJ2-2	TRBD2	TGTGCCAGCAGCCAAGATCCGGGACTAGCGAACACCGGGGAGCTGTTTTTT	CASSQDPGLANTGELFF
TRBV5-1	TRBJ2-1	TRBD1	TGCGCCAGCAGCGTCGACAGGGGGCCTTACAATGAGCAGTTCTTC	CASSVDRGPYNEQFF
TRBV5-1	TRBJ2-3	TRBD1	TGCGCCAGCAGCTGGCAGGGGGCGCCGACTTCAGATACGCAGTATTTT	CASSWQGAPTSDTQYF
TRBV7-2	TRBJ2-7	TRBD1	TGTGCCAGCAGCCCAGAACAACAGGGGGCGCGGGAGCAGTACTTC	CASSPEQQGAREQYF
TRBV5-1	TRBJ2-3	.	TGCGCCAGCAGCTTACAGGGAGAAGATACGCAGTATTTT	CASSLQGEDTQYF
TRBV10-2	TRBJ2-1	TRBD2	TGCGCCAGCAGAGGGCTTCTAGCGGGGGTCAATGAGCAGTTCTTC	CASRGLLAGVNEQFF
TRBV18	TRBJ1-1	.	TGTGCCAGCTCACCACTACAGGGATCAAACACTGAAGCTTTCTTT	CASSPLQGSNTEAFF
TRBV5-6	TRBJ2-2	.	TGTGCCAGCAGCCTTCGTGTCGGCGGGGAGCTGTTTTTT	CASSLRVGGELFF
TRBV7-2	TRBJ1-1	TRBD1	TGTGCCAGCAGCGAAAGACAGGGAACACTAACTGAAGCTTTCTTT	CASSERQGTLTEAFF
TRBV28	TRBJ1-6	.	TGTGCCAGCAGTCTCTCGGCGGGCGTGAATTCACCCCTCCACTTT	CASSLSAGVNSPLHF
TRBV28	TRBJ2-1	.	TGTGCCGCAAACTCCGATTGGGGGGGCATCTACAATGAGCAGTTCTTC	CAANSDWGGIYNEQFF
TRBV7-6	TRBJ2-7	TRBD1	TGTGCCAGCAGACGGGGGACAGGGAGCGCCTACGAGCAGTACTTC	CASRRGTGSAYEQYF
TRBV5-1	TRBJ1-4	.	TGCGCCAGCAGCCTGATAGCGGCTAATGAAAAACTGTTTTTT	CASSLIAANEKLFF
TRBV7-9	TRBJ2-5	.	TGTGCCAGCAGCCTCAGGGGAGGGGAGACCCAGTACTTC	CASSLRGGETQYF
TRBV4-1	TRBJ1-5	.	TGCGCCAGCAGCCAAGAAGAGTATAGCAATCAGCCCCAGCATTTT	CASSQEEYSNQPQHF
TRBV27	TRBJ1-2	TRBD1	TGTGCCAGCAGGGACAGGGGGAACTATGGCTACACCTTC	CASRDRGNYGYTF
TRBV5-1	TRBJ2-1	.	TGCGCCAGCAGCTTGTTGGCCACGTCAGACAATGAGCAGTTCTTC	CASSLLATSDNEQFF
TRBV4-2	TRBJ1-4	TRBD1	TGTGCCAGCAGCGTACCGGGACAGGGTCATGAAAAACTGTTTTTT	CASSVPGQGHEKLFF
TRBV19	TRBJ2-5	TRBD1	TGTGCCAGTAGTAGGAGACAGGGGGCAATAGCGGGACTACGCTACCTCCAAGAGACCCAGTACTTC	CASSRRQGAIAGLRYLQETQYF